Listed here are 25 T cell receptor beta chains from one sample, sequenced in a study of Tregs in tolerant kidney transplant recipients. Profiled with immunoSEQ multiplex PCR; TCRdb holds only in-frame clones, not every one. This table has tens of thousands of clones, about 86% appearing once. Material: CD4+ T cells from blood. These receptors all come from a human donor in good health.

This chain connects TRBV18 to TRBJ1-1, with 8 positions matching TRBD1. CDR3 length: 14 residues. V was clipped by 1 base and J by 4 bases; unmatched bases: 2. Germline CDR1 reads KGHSH; CDR2 reads LQKENI. The CDR3 region is CASSPRQGFTEAFF. The CDR3 nucleotides read TGTGCCAGCTCACCACGACAGGGGTTCACTGAAGCTTTCTTT.

The chain recombines TRBV2 with TRBJ1-2; D may be TRBD1 (5 bases). Trimming removed 7 bases from V and 7 bases from J, with 13 bases in between. In germline, CDR1 is SNHLY, CDR2 FYNNEI. This CDR3 is built from 12 residues. This CDR3 is CASMSGFSGYTF. The CDR3 DNA is TGTGCCAGCATGTCAGGGTTTAGTGGCTACACCTTC. The full variable domain, its missing parts supplied by reference TRBV2 and TRBJ1-2, is EPEVTQTPSHQVTQMGQEVILRCVPISNHLYFYWYRQILGQKVEFLVSFYNNEISEKSEIFDDQFSVERPDGSNFTLKIRSTKLEDSAMYFCASMSGFSGYTFGSGTRLTVV.

The table lists this clone with a count of one. This chain links TRBV2 with TRBJ2-3, with 7 bases fitting TRBD2. Germline V gene data show CDR1 as SNHLY and CDR2 as FYNNEI. V shed 4 bases, J shed 6 bases, and the junction held 13 bases outside the gene matches. This CDR3 has 16 amino acids. In DNA form, the CDR3 reads TGTGCCAGCAGTGGGTTGGCTAGCGGCAACATGGATACGCAGTATTTT. It translates to CASSGLASGNMDTQYF.

The J gene is TRBJ2-5, the V gene TRBV5-6; D gene unclear. Between the trimmed V and J ends, which lost 4 bases and 6 bases, there was a span of 10 bases. The CDR3 spans 12 residues. Germline V gives CDR1 SGHDT, CDR2 YYEEEE. CDR3 amino acids: CASSNSRQTQYF. The CDR3, as DNA: TGTGCCAGCAGCAATTCTAGGCAGACCCAGTACTTC. Complete variable domain (other parts from reference TRBV5-6 and TRBJ2-5): DAGVTQSPTHLIKTRGQQVTLRCSPKSGHDTVSWYQQALGQGPQFIFQYYEEEERQRGNFPDRFSGHQFPNYSSELNVNALLLGDSALYLCASSNSRQTQYFGPGTRLLVL.

This chain links TRBV6-5 with TRBJ2-7; D is perhaps TRBD2 (5 bases). V dropped 4 bases and J dropped 3 bases, with 13 bases sitting between them. Germline loops: CDR1 MNHEY, CDR2 SVGAGI. There are 14 residues in the CDR3. CDR3 DNA: TGTGCCAGCAGTTGGGGTCAGCGGTACTACGAGCAGTACTTC. Translated, it gives CASSWGQRYYEQYF.

A word on this clone: Other DNA sequences within the sample encode an identical CDR3. The chain uses TRBV4-3 and TRBJ1-2; D not resolved. V lost 1 base to trimming and J lost 6 bases, with 9 bases between them. The CDR3 length is 13 residues. Germline CDR1 LGHNA, CDR2 YSLEER. CDR3 sequence reads: CASSQVGGDGYTF. The CDR3 nucleotides read TGCGCCAGCAGCCAAGTGGGCGGAGATGGCTACACCTTC.

This clone was counted only a few times. The rearrangement joins TRBV5-1 to TRBJ2-3; D might be TRBD2 (6 bases). This CDR3 spans 14 amino acids. V was clipped by 4 bases and J by 3 bases, with 12 bases between them. Looked up from germline, CDR1 is SGHRS and CDR2 is YFSETQ. The CDR3 loop reads CASSLGDSTDTQYF. The CDR3 bases are TGCGCCAGCAGCCTCGGGGACTCGACAGATACGCAGTATTTT.

This clone appeared once. The rearrangement links TRBV18 to TRBJ2-1, with 10 bases fitting TRBD2. Germline-derived CDR1 and CDR2 are KGHSH and LQKENI. Unmatched junction bases numbered 11, after V lost 6 bases and J lost 0 bases. The length of the CDR3 is 18 residues. This CDR3 is CASSSFSGGPSSYNEQFF. As DNA, the CDR3 is TGTGCCAGCTCCAGTTTTAGCGGGGGGCCAAGCTCCTACAATGAGCAGTTCTTC.

The gene calls are TRBV6-1 and TRBJ2-3, with 9 bases lining up with TRBD2. The CDR3 sequence is 15 residues long. CDR1 MNHNS and CDR2 SASEGT come from the germline V gene. The V and J ends lost 2 bases and 2 bases, in that order; junction bases with no gene match: 2. The CDR3 DNA is TGTGCCAGCAGTGAACTAGCGGGGACCACAGATACGCAGTATTTT. Protein: CASSELAGTTDTQYF.

This rearrangement joins TRBV5-8 to TRBJ2-3, with 7 nucleotides matching TRBD1. The V segment lost 1 base and the J segment 3 bases; nucleotides outside the gene matches: 5. Looked up from germline, CDR1 is SGHTS and CDR2 is YDEGEE. The CDR3 spans 15 residues. The CDR3, as DNA: TGTGCCAGCAGCTTGACGGGACAGACGACAGATACGCAGTATTTT. It translates to CASSLTGQTTDTQYF.

The V and J genes are TRBV5-6 and TRBJ1-2; TRBD1 is a possible D gene (6 bases). This CDR3 has 14 residues. Trimming pared 2 bases from V and 4 bases from J, leaving 12 bases between. Germline values: CDR1 SGHDT, CDR2 YYEEEE. In DNA, the CDR3 is TGTGCCAGCAGCTTAGGGGGGCCGAGCTATGGCTACACCTTC. This encodes CASSLGGPSYGYTF.

In its sample, this clone was seen once. The V gene is TRBV27, the J gene TRBJ1-1, with D possibly matching TRBD1 (5 bases). Per germline, CDR1 MNHEY and CDR2 SMNVEV (reference sequence). This CDR3 comprises 15 residues. Trimming left V 5 bases short and J 1 base short, with 14 bases between. The CDR3 protein is CASSAPGLPNTEAFF. CDR3 sequence (DNA): TGTGCCAGCAGTGCACCGGGACTGCCGAACACTGAAGCTTTCTTT.

The chain recombines TRBV27 with TRBJ1-1; D unresolved. The length of the CDR3 is 13 residues. Trimming stripped 7 bases from V and 0 bases from J, with 9 bases between. CDR1 and CDR2 from the germline V gene are MNHEY and SMNVEV (reference sequence). CDR3 residues: CASKQLMNTEAFF. The CDR3 DNA reads as TGTGCCAGCAAACAGCTTATGAACACTGAAGCTTTCTTT.

This clone was seen more than once but under ten times. The genes are TRBV4-3 and TRBJ2-5; D unresolved. Germline V gives CDR1 LGHNA, CDR2 YSLEER. Trimming shortened V by 3 bases and J by 5 bases, and 22 bases separated the two germline ends. The CDR3 covers 17 residues. The CDR3 nucleotides read TGCGCCAGCAGCCAGTTCCATTCTCCGCCCTTGGAGGAGACCCAGTACTTC. Its translation is CASSQFHSPPLEETQYF.

This chain uses TRBV7-9 with TRBJ1-4; perhaps TRBD1 as D (6 bases). The germline V gene has CDR1 SEHNR and CDR2 FQNEAQ (reference sequence). The CDR3 loop spans 14 amino acids. Trimming pared 3 bases from V and 13 bases from J, leaving 18 bases between. The CDR3 protein is CASSLSGTPKLLFF. In DNA form, the CDR3 reads TGTGCCAGCAGCTTGTCCGGGACACCCAAGTTACTGTTTTTT.

The genes are TRBV12-5 and TRBJ2-1; 11 positions match TRBD2. The CDR3 sequence is 17 residues long. Losses at the gene ends were 6 bases for V and 2 bases for J; bases not matched to a gene: 9. The germline gives CDR1 LGHNT, CDR2 FRNRAP. CDR3 protein: CASGQGSTSGTYNEQFF. The CDR3 region has the DNA TGTGCTAGTGGACAGGGTTCGACTAGCGGGACCTACAATGAGCAGTTCTTC.

The rearrangement joins TRBV30 to TRBJ2-5; tentative D call: TRBD2 (6 bases). CDR3 length: 14 residues. Germline V gene data show CDR1 as GTSNPN and CDR2 as SVGIG (reference sequence). With 7 bases removed from V and 6 bases from J, the gap between germline ends came to 21 bases. CDR3: CAYQGRLVTKTQYF. CDR3 nucleotides: TGTGCCTACCAGGGCAGACTAGTGACTAAGACCCAGTACTTC.

In this sample, this clone turned up once. The rearrangement joins TRBV5-1 to TRBJ2-3; 10 nucleotides match TRBD1. CDR1 is SGHRS and CDR2 is YFSETQ in the germline V gene. The V segment lost 4 bases and the J segment 0 bases; nucleotides outside the gene matches: 29. This CDR3 is built from 24 residues. CDR3 in amino acids: CASSHPRDRGPKRLVVSSTDTQYF. CDR3 coding DNA: TGCGCCAGCAGCCACCCCCGGGACAGGGGACCTAAGCGGCTGGTAGTGTCTAGCACAGATACGCAGTATTTT.

The J gene is TRBJ2-2, the V gene TRBV10-1; 10 bases match TRBD1. CDR3 length: 15 amino acids. Germline lookup yields CDR1 WNHNN and CDR2 SYGVQD (reference sequence). V lost 5 bases, J lost 3 bases, and 3 bases stayed unmatched. The CDR3 is CASSIGTGDTGELFF. CDR3 in DNA: TGCGCCAGCAGTATCGGGACAGGGGACACCGGGGAGCTGTTTTTT.

The chain is built from TRBV7-9 and TRBJ1-2; tentative D call: TRBD1 (6 bases). From germline, CDR1 is SEHNR and CDR2 FQNEAQ (reference sequence). The CDR3 loop spans 15 amino acids. The V end was cut by 5 bases, the J end by 5 bases, with 18 bases between. CDR3 nucleotides: TGTGCCAGCAGCCAAACCGACAGGATCGTGTATGGCTACACCTTC. Translating it yields CASSQTDRIVYGYTF.

The J gene is TRBJ1-5, the V gene TRBV5-1; a weak D match, TRBD1 (6 bases). V was clipped by 0 bases and J by 0 bases, with 19 bases between them. Looked up from germline, CDR1 is SGHRS and CDR2 is YFSETQ. The CDR3 is made up of 19 amino acids. This CDR3 reads CASSLGPRSGALSNQPQHF. The CDR3 coding sequence is TGCGCCAGCAGCTTGGGGCCCCGGTCGGGGGCCCTTAGCAATCAGCCCCAGCATTTT. The whole variable domain, filled in from reference TRBV5-1 and TRBJ1-5, reads KAGVTQTPRYLIKTRGQQVTLSCSPISGHRSVSWYQQTPGQGLQFLFEYFSETQRNKGNFPGRFSGRQFSNSRSEMNVSTLELGDSALYLCASSLGPRSGALSNQPQHFGDGTRLSIL.

This clone was seen a few times. The chain has TRBV10-3 and TRBJ1-1, with a tentative D call TRBD1 (5 bases). Germline loops: CDR1 ENHRY, CDR2 SYGVKD. V dropped 6 bases and J dropped 2 bases, with 13 bases sitting between them. The CDR3 contains 14 residues. The CDR3 nucleotides are TGTGCCATCAGACCCGCCGACAGCAACACTGAAGCTTTCTTT. Its protein product is CAIRPADSNTEAFF.

This chain connects TRBV2 to TRBJ2-2; D is ambiguous. Trimming pared 6 bases from V and 1 base from J, leaving 9 bases between. Germline V lookup: CDR1 SNHLY, CDR2 FYNNEI. The CDR3 contains 14 residues. DNA of the CDR3: TGTGCCAGCAGCGGCGGACGGAACACCGGGGAGCTGTTTTTT. Its translation: CASSGGRNTGELFF.

The chain employs TRBV13 and TRBJ2-7; weak D call: TRBD2 (7 bases). V dropped 4 bases and J dropped 3 bases, with 16 bases sitting between them. The CDR3 runs 15 residues. Germline V gene lookup returns CDR1 PRHDT and CDR2 FYEKMQ (reference sequence). CDR3 region: CASSWEGGGDYEQYF. The CDR3 bases are TGTGCCAGCAGCTGGGAGGGAGGGGGTGACTACGAGCAGTACTTC.

This clone was found once. The rearrangement uses TRBV5-1 and TRBJ1-2; 9 positions match TRBD1. The CDR3 totals 14 residues. Germline CDR1 is SGHRS and CDR2 is YFSETQ. V lost 3 bases to trimming and J lost 5 bases; unmatched junction nucleotides: 5. This CDR3 reads CASSWGTGLYGYTF. CDR3 nucleotide sequence: TGCGCCAGCAGCTGGGGGACAGGGTTATATGGCTACACCTTC.